This T cell receptor (beta chain) was sequenced during a study of shared clonotypes between healthy human individuals. Study background: The study used three CD4 naive, three CD4 memory, two CD8 naive and one CD8 memory plate per donor.

Germline V gene lookup returns CDR1 SGHAT and CDR2 FQNNGV. This CDR3 comprises 13 residues. V was clipped by 6 bases and J by 4 bases, with 12 bases between them. This clone was seen a few times. Other DNA sequences in the sample encode the same CDR3. In the sorted-subset replicate PCRs, 200 ng DNA, 30,000 or so T cell genomes, was used. Authors' analysis steps: Filtering differed because ImmunoSEQ produced junction-only sequences that carried no quality scores. This table comes from immunoSEQ multiplex PCR, and its TCRdb copy is limited to in-frame clones, with some not included. That table supplies the V and J calls and clone size; D and trimming were determined from the DNA. Here the sample spans about 1 million clones, about 70% being singletons.

The sequenced sample was memory CD4+ T cells sorted from blood. Subset of the sample: CD45RA-negative fraction. This sequence was found in a man between 18 and 35 years old in good health. The chain recombines TRBV11-2 with TRBJ2-5; TRBD2 might be the D (7 bases). Here the CDR3 DNA reads TGTGCCAGCAGTCCGGGGGGCCTAGAGACCCAGTACTTC. Protein sequence: CASSPGGLETQYF.